Below are 13 T cell receptor beta chains sequenced from a single sample in a study of blood T cell repertoires in COVID-19. Data came from immunoSEQ multiplex PCR; TCRdb stores just in-frame clones and leaves some out. The sample contains about 240,000 clones, about 80% of which appear only once. The sequenced material came from peripheral blood. All receptors come from a woman of 80 years or more with acute or convalescent COVID-19.

The V and J genes are TRBV28 and TRBJ2-2; 12 bases are shared with TRBD2. Losses at the gene ends were 4 bases for V and 7 bases for J; bases not matched to a gene: 7. The V gene's germline CDR1 is MDHEN and CDR2 SYDVKM. The CDR3 runs to 16 residues. The CDR3 sequence: CASSSRPGLAGGELFF. DNA of the CDR3: TGTGCCAGCAGTTCCCGCCCGGGACTAGCGGGCGGGGAGCTGTTTTTT.

V gene TRBV3-1 (or the pseudogene TRBV3-2) combines with J gene TRBJ1-4; 7 nucleotides line up with TRBD1. The germline CDR1 and CDR2 sequences are LGHDT and YNNKEL (reference sequence). The J segment lost 2 bases and the V segment lost 3 bases, leaving 0 bases of the junction unmatched. This CDR3 contains 14 residues. The CDR3, as DNA: TGTGCCAGCAGCCAGACAGGGACTAATGAAAAACTGTTTTTT. Translating gives CASSQTGTNEKLFF.

The chain couples TRBV6-5 to TRBJ1-5; 8 bases are a match to TRBD1. From germline, CDR1 is MNHEY and CDR2 SVGAGI. Unmatched junction bases numbered 8, after V lost 6 bases and J lost 7 bases. This CDR3 has 14 residues. CDR3 sequence reads: CASSHGDRGQPQHF. CDR3 nucleotides: TGTGCCAGCAGCCACGGCGACAGGGGCCAGCCCCAGCATTTT.

The chain recombines TRBV14 with TRBJ2-6, with D possibly being TRBD1 (6 bases). This CDR3 is built from 16 residues. Trimming pared 4 bases from V and 2 bases from J, leaving 12 bases between. CDR1 is SGHDN, CDR2 FVKESK, per germline. CDR3 sequence reads: CASSPLGQPGANVLTF. CDR3 bases: TGTGCCAGCAGCCCCCTAGGACAGCCTGGGGCCAACGTCCTGACTTTC.

The chain combines TRBV5-1 with TRBJ1-2; 7 bases agree with TRBD1. Germline trimming cut 4 bases from V and 2 bases from J; bases unmatched to any gene: 11. This CDR3 is 16 amino acids long. Germline-derived CDR1 and CDR2 are SGHRS and YFSETQ. For the CDR3, the DNA is TGCGCCAGCAGCCCCTTTACCGGGACAGACAACTATGGCTACACCTTC. This translates into CASSPFTGTDNYGYTF.

The V and J genes are TRBV29-1 and TRBJ1-1, with D unresolved. CDR3 length: 14 residues. The V gene lost 0 bases and the J gene lost 0 bases, with 8 bases spanning the gap. Germline CDR1 and CDR2: SQVTM and ANQGSEA. CDR3 DNA sequence: TGCAGCGTTGAAGATCCGGGAGTGAACACTGAAGCTTTCTTT. Translation: CSVEDPGVNTEAFF.

A single count supports this clone. The V gene is TRBV11-2, the J gene TRBJ2-3, with 11 bases aligning to TRBD2. The trim removed 3 bases at V and 0 bases at J, leaving 11 bases unmatched. The CDR3 spans 19 residues. Germline V gene data show CDR1 as SGHAT and CDR2 as FQNNGV. This chain's CDR3 is CASSFRFLAGGLSTDTQYF. Written as DNA, the CDR3 is TGTGCCAGCAGCTTTCGGTTTCTAGCGGGGGGCCTAAGCACAGATACGCAGTATTTT.

This chain joins TRBV4-1 and TRBJ1-1; 9 bases are shared with TRBD1. This CDR3 has 18 residues. The germline V gene has CDR1 MGHRA and CDR2 YSYEKL. Trimming removed 4 bases from V and 5 bases from J; junction bases left unmatched: 17. The CDR3 DNA reads TGCGCCAGCAGCCCGAGGGGTGAACAGGGGGCGTTGGGTACTGAAGCTTTCTTT. Amino acids: CASSPRGEQGALGTEAFF.

The chain uses TRBV19 and TRBJ1-4, with unresolved D. Germline lookup yields CDR1 LNHDA and CDR2 SQIVND (reference sequence). V lost 3 bases and J lost 6, with 8 bases in between. The CDR3 totals 13 residues. The CDR3 loop reads CASSIRKDEKLFF. CDR3 nucleotides: TGTGCCAGTAGTATCAGGAAGGATGAAAAACTGTTTTTT. The full variable domain, in which reference TRBV19 and TRBJ1-4 provide the parts outside the CDR3, is DGGITQSPKYLFRKEGQNVTLSCEQNLNHDAMYWYRQDPGQGLRLIYYSQIVNDFQKGDIAEGYSVSREKKESFPLTVTSAQKNPTAFYLCASSIRKDEKLFFGSGTQLSVL.

The CDR3 protein is CASKESGLAIQETQYF. In nucleotides, the CDR3 is TGTGCCAGCAAAGAAAGCGGACTAGCGATCCAAGAGACCCAGTACTTC. The chain has TRBV2 and TRBJ2-5; 9 bases line up with TRBD2. Germline CDR1 is SNHLY and CDR2 is FYNNEI. This CDR3 contains 16 residues. V dropped 7 bases and J dropped 1; count of bases not matched to a gene: 10.

DNA for the CDR3: TGTGCCAGCATTGGGGGGGCAGATACGCAGTATTTT. This translates into CASIGGADTQYF. V and J are TRBV28 and TRBJ2-3; TRBD2 aligns across 7 bases. CDR1 and CDR2 from the germline V gene are MDHEN and SYDVKM. This CDR3 comprises 12 residues. Unmatched junction bases numbered 2, after V lost 7 bases and J lost 4 bases.

The chain uses TRBV6-1 and TRBJ1-2, with D hard to call. The CDR3 loop spans 13 amino acids. Germline loops: CDR1 MNHNS, CDR2 SASEGT. Between the trimmed V and J ends, which lost 3 bases and 8 bases, there was a span of 13 bases. The CDR3 loop is CASSDPAVSGYTF. In DNA, the CDR3 is TGTGCCAGCAGTGATCCGGCGGTATCCGGCTACACCTTC.

V usage is TRBV6-5 and J usage is TRBJ1-5, with TRBD1 matching over 9 bases. The CDR3 extends over 13 amino acids. Trimming cost V 6 bases and J 4 bases; bases outside gene matches: 1. Looked up from germline, CDR1 is MNHEY and CDR2 is SVGAGI. CDR3 protein: CASSDRGNQPQHF. Written as DNA, the CDR3 is TGTGCCAGCAGCGACAGGGGGAATCAGCCCCAGCATTTT.